The 10 T cell receptor beta chains below were found in one sample sequenced in a study of blood T cell repertoires in COVID-19. Libraries were prepared by immunoSEQ multiplex PCR; TCRdb keeps only in-frame clonotypes and omits some of them. The top ten hold approximately 1.5% of the sample, which has roughly 76,000 clones, 90% seen once. The sequenced sample consisted of peripheral blood. These receptors were collected from a middle-aged man with acute or convalescent COVID-19.

This sequence joins TRBV7-6 and TRBJ2-1, with 8 nucleotides matching TRBD2. Trimming took 2 bases from V and 15 from J; bases not matched to a gene: 6. CDR1 is SGHVS, CDR2 FNYEAQ, per germline. The CDR3 length is 12 residues. CDR3 coding DNA: TGTGCCAGCAGCTTACAACGGGGGGGCATGTTCTTC. Protein product: CASSLQRGGMFF.

The chain carries TRBV5-4 and TRBJ1-6; maybe TRBD1 (6 bases). From germline, CDR1 is SGHNT and CDR2 YYREEE (reference sequence). Trimming left V 5 bases short and J 7 bases short, with 19 bases between. There are 16 residues in the CDR3. CDR3 nucleotide sequence: TGTGCCAGCAGTGAAATGGGGGGGCTGAGGAATTCACCCCTCCACTTT. Translating it yields CASSEMGGLRNSPLHF.

This rearrangement joins TRBV2 to TRBJ2-2; possibly TRBD1 for D (5 bases). The ends were cut back, 4 bases at V and 7 bases at J, with 16 bases in the middle. The germline V gene has CDR1 SNHLY and CDR2 FYNNEI. The CDR3 covers 15 residues. DNA for the CDR3: TGTGCCAGCAGTGGGAATGGGGCAGGTGGCGGGGAGCTGTTTTTT. Protein sequence: CASSGNGAGGGELFF.

The chain joins TRBV28 to TRBJ1-2; 7 nucleotides match TRBD1. Germline CDR1 reads MDHEN; CDR2 reads SYDVKM. The CDR3 is 14 amino acids. The V segment lost 4 bases and the J segment 4 bases; nucleotides outside the gene matches: 6. CDR3 DNA: TGTGCCAGCAGTTCTGGACAGGCTTTCTATGGCTACACCTTC. It codes for CASSSGQAFYGYTF.

The rearrangement uses TRBV3-1 (or the pseudogene TRBV3-2) and TRBJ2-5; possible D gene TRBD1, 5 bases. CDR1 is LGHDT, CDR2 YNNKEL, per germline (reference sequence). This CDR3 is 14 amino acids long. V was cut by 2 bases and J by 1 base, with 8 bases left in between. CDR3 residues: CASSQRQGQETQYF. CDR3 nucleotides: TGTGCCAGCAGCCAAAGGCAGGGCCAAGAGACCCAGTACTTC.

The gene calls are TRBV7-9 and TRBJ2-3; TRBD1 matches at 9 bases. V dropped 1 base and J dropped 3; count of bases not matched to a gene: 2. The CDR3 is 15 amino acids. Germline V CDR1 and CDR2: SEHNR, FQNEAQ (reference sequence). The CDR3 protein is CASSLGQGETDTQYF. Here the CDR3 DNA reads TGTGCCAGCAGCTTAGGACAGGGGGAGACAGATACGCAGTATTTT.

The chain is built from TRBV19 and TRBJ1-2, with D hard to call. Germline CDR1 is LNHDA and CDR2 is SQIVND (reference sequence). CDR3 length equals 14 residues. V dropped 5 bases and J dropped 8 bases, with 18 bases sitting between them. The CDR3 is CASSPSRSLWGYTF. The CDR3 nucleotides are TGTGCCAGTAGTCCCAGTAGATCACTATGGGGCTACACCTTC.

The chain is built from TRBV18 and TRBJ2-5; the D gene is possibly TRBD1 (5 bases). Germline values: CDR1 KGHSH, CDR2 LQKENI. V was shortened by 4 bases and J by 9 bases, with 21 bases between the two germline ends. The CDR3 has 15 amino acids. CDR3 sequence (DNA): TGTGCCAGCTCACGAAACCTGGACATTGAGAAGGCCCAGTACTTC. Its protein product is CASSRNLDIEKAQYF.

This clone was detected once. The rearrangement links TRBV13 to TRBJ1-3; D not resolved. The CDR3 extends over 13 amino acids. CDR1 and CDR2 (germline): PRHDT, FYEKMQ (reference sequence). V lost 5 bases and J 0 bases, leaving 5 bases between the germline ends. CDR3 region: CASSHSSGNTIYF. In DNA form, the CDR3 reads TGTGCCAGCAGCCACAGCTCTGGAAACACCATATATTTT.

The chain links TRBV4-1 to TRBJ2-5; 8 nucleotides agree with TRBD1. The CDR3 loop spans 15 amino acids. V dropped 4 bases and J dropped 5; count of bases not matched to a gene: 9. Germline V gives CDR1 MGHRA, CDR2 YSYEKL. The CDR3 DNA is TGCGCCAGCAGCCCTACAGGGGGTTCTCAGGAGACCCAGTACTTC. This encodes CASSPTGGSQETQYF.